The clone carrying this T cell receptor beta chain appeared a few times. Its antigen is undetermined. Trimming removed 3 bases at V and 1 base at J, with 17 bases between. In germline, CDR1 is MDHEN, CDR2 SYDVKM. The CDR3 runs 17 residues. Sorting of CD4+ naive, central memory, regulatory and stem cell-like memory cells was performed via CD45RO/CCR7/CD25/CD127/CD95/CD27. The data derive from a study of beta chain features in type 1 diabetes. Study-wide context: Sorted cells, approximately 100,000,000 in number, were examined across all samples.

The whole isolated RNA underwent reverse transcription, so sequencing captured expressed TCRB transcripts. Samples of naive, central memory and regulatory T cells yielded a mean of about 3.8 million reads. Using immunoSEQ multiplex PCR, the repertoire was profiled, and TCRdb retains in-frame clones only, with some absent. Among some 150,000 clones listed, about 13% were seen once. General study points: People with Type 1 diabetes carried modestly yet significantly shorter TCRB CDR3s in all four CD4+ subsets. Fewer insertions but more deletions were seen at VDJ junctions in type 1 diabetes patients.

Sequencing was performed on central memory CD4+ T cells from blood. The gene calls are TRBV28 and TRBJ2-3, with D perhaps TRBD2 (6 bases). The sequence came from a man aged 18 to 29 with type 1 diabetes. The CDR3 DNA reads as TGTGCCAGCAGTTTGACGCGGGGCGTAGGGGGCACAGATACGCAGTATTTT. Protein sequence: CASSLTRGVGGTDTQYF.